The 10 T cell receptor beta chains reported below all come from one sample, sequenced in a study of blood T cell repertoires in COVID-19. The protocol was immunoSEQ multiplex PCR, while the TCRdb copy is restricted to in-frame clones and leaves out a portion. The table has 250,000 to 350,000 clones, roughly 85% seen once. The sample was PBMCs or T cells enriched from blood (not recorded which). Receptors originate from a woman aged 45-59 years who had recovered from COVID-19.

The chain links TRBV5-8 to TRBJ2-6, with D tentatively TRBD2 (7 bases). Germline V gene sequence: CDR1 SGHTS, CDR2 YDEGEE. This CDR3 is built from 18 residues. Trimming removed 1 base from V and 1 base from J, with 15 bases in between. The CDR3 DNA is TGTGCCAGCAGCTTGTGGGGGGGCAGAAATTCTGGGGCCAACGTCCTGACTTTC. Residues: CASSLWGGRNSGANVLTF.

The V gene is TRBV30, the J gene TRBJ1-1, with D possibly TRBD1 on 5 matching bases. Germline loops: CDR1 GTSNPN, CDR2 SVGIG (reference sequence). This CDR3 spans 15 amino acids. The ends were cut back, 4 bases at V and 1 base at J, with 16 bases in the middle. Here the CDR3 reads CAWNSGRQGNTEAFF. CDR3 DNA: TGTGCCTGGAATTCTGGGAGGCAGGGGAACACTGAAGCTTTCTTT.

This chain connects TRBV2 to TRBJ2-5; tentatively, D is TRBD1 (6 bases). Germline CDR1 and CDR2: SNHLY and FYNNEI. The CDR3 runs 13 residues. Trimming left V 6 bases short and J 2 bases short, with 10 bases between. Here the CDR3 reads CASSRQAQETQYF. The CDR3 DNA reads TGTGCCAGCAGCCGACAGGCGCAAGAGACCCAGTACTTC.

The chain carries TRBV2 and TRBJ2-7; D is undetermined. The V gene lost 5 bases and the J gene lost 6 bases, with 8 bases spanning the gap. The germline V gene has CDR1 SNHLY and CDR2 FYNNEI. This CDR3 spans 11 amino acids. The CDR3 nucleotides are TGTGCCAGCAGTTTCAGGTCCGAGCAGTACTTC. Amino acid sequence: CASSFRSEQYF.

V and J are TRBV19 and TRBJ2-3; TRBD2 aligns across 8 bases. Trimming cost V 5 bases and J 6 bases; bases outside gene matches: 10. In germline, CDR1 is LNHDA, CDR2 SQIVND (reference sequence). The CDR3 spans 15 residues. The CDR3 loop reads CASSAERGGADTQYF. In DNA, the CDR3 is TGTGCCAGTAGTGCGGAACGGGGGGGTGCCGATACGCAGTATTTT.

This chain connects TRBV12-5 to TRBJ1-1, with D uncertain. CDR1 is LGHNT and CDR2 is FRNRAP in the germline V gene. Trimming removed 3 bases at V and 8 bases at J, with 10 bases between. The CDR3 has 12 residues. Here the CDR3 DNA reads TGTGCTAGTGGTTTACCCCCGAGAGAAGCTTTCTTT. It translates to CASGLPPREAFF. The whole variable domain, filled in from reference TRBV12-5 and TRBJ1-1, reads DARVTQTPRHKVTEMGQEVTMRCQPILGHNTVFWYRQTMMQGLELLAYFRNRAPLDDSGMPKDRFSAEMPDATLATLKIQPSEPRDSAVYFCASGLPPREAFFGQGTRLTVV.

Here the CDR3 reads CASSLGRQHSNYGYTF. For the CDR3, the DNA is TGTGCCAGCAGCTTAGGGCGACAGCATTCTAACTATGGCTACACCTTC. The rearrangement joins TRBV5-8 to TRBJ1-2; D may be TRBD1 (5 bases). V dropped 2 bases and J dropped 0 bases, with 14 bases sitting between them. This CDR3 region has 16 residues. CDR1 SGHTS and CDR2 YDEGEE come from the germline V gene.

The chain is built from TRBV5-8 and TRBJ2-7; 7 nucleotides match TRBD1. The CDR3 is made up of 15 amino acids. V was pared by 0 bases and J by 3 bases, with 6 bases of the junction left unmatched. Germline CDR1 reads SGHTS; CDR2 reads YDEGEE. The CDR3 DNA sequence: TGTGCCAGCAGCTTGGGGGGACAGAGTTTCTACGAGCAGTACTTC. Translating gives CASSLGGQSFYEQYF. The full variable domain, rest sourced from reference TRBV5-8 and TRBJ2-7, is EAGVTQSPTHLIKTRGQQATLRCSPISGHTSVYWYQQALGLGLQFLLWYDEGEERNRGNFPPRFSGRQFPNYSSELNVNALELEDSALYLCASSLGGQSFYEQYFGPGTRLTVT.

This clone was recorded a few times. The same CDR3 can be traced to other DNA sequences in this sample. The chain couples TRBV19 to TRBJ1-2, with TRBD1 matching 11 bases. Unmatched junction bases numbered 6, after V lost 5 bases and J lost 7 bases. The germline V gene encodes CDR1 LNHDA and CDR2 SQIVND (reference sequence). The CDR3 has 14 residues. The CDR3 coding sequence is TGTGCCAGTAGTTTCGGACAGGGGGCGGGTGGCTACACCTTC. Translation: CASSFGQGAGGYTF.

This clone came up once. V and J are TRBV24-1 and TRBJ2-3, with a tentative D call TRBD2 (5 bases). The CDR3 extends over 14 amino acids. The germline V gene encodes CDR1 KGHDR and CDR2 SFDVKD. V lost 4 bases and J 0 bases, leaving 7 bases between the germline ends. In nucleotides, the CDR3 is TGTGCCACCAGTGAACCGGGGAGCACAGATACGCAGTATTTT. Translating gives CATSEPGSTDTQYF.